The following is a T cell receptor (beta chain) sequence with its context. Trimming took 5 bases from V and 4 from J, leaving 11 bases between them. Germline values: CDR1 LNHDA, CDR2 SQIVND (reference sequence). This CDR3 has 13 amino acids. The method was immunoSEQ multiplex PCR; TCRdb's version includes in-frame clones alone and lacks a portion of them. The sample lists some 19,000 clones, around two thirds occurring once. The data were obtained in a study of regulatory dendritic cells for organ transplantation. The sequence derives from a human donor in good health. The J gene is TRBJ1-1, the V gene TRBV19; TRBD1 might be the D (6 bases). The sample consisted of memory CD4+ T cells from blood. Subset specified: CD45RO+ memory T cells. The CDR3 reads CASSGFRGTEAFF. The CDR3 DNA reads TGTGCCAGTAGTGGATTCAGGGGCACTGAAGCTTTCTTT.